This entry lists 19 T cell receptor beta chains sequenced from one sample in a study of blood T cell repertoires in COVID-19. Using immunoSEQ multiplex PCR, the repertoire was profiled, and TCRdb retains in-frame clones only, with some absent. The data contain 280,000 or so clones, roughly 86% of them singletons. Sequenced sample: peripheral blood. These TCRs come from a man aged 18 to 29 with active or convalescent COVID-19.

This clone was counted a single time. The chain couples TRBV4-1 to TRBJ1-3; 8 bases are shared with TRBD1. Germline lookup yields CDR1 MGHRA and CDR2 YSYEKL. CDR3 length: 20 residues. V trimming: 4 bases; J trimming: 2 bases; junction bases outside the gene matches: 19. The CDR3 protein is CASSLRNIVPTQGAGNTIYF. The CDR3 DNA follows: TGCGCCAGCAGCCTGAGAAATATCGTACCAACACAGGGGGCTGGAAACACCATATATTTT.

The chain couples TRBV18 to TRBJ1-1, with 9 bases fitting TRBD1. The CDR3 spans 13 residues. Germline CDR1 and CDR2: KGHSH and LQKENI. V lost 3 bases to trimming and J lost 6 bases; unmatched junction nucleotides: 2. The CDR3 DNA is TGTGCCAGCTCACCGGGACAGGGTTCTGAAGCTTTCTTT. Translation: CASSPGQGSEAFF.

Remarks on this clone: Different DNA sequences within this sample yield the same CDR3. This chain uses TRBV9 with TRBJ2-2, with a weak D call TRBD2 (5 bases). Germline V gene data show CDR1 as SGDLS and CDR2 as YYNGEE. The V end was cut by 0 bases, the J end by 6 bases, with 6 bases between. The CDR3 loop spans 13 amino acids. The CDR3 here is CASSVGGSGELFF. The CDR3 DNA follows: TGTGCCAGCAGCGTAGGAGGGTCCGGGGAGCTGTTTTTT.

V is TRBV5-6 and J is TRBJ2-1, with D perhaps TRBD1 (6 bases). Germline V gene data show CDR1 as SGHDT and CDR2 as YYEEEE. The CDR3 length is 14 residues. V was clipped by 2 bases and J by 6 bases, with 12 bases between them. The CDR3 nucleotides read TGTGCCAGCAGCTTCCAGGGGAAGGGCAATGAGCAGTTCTTC. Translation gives CASSFQGKGNEQFF.

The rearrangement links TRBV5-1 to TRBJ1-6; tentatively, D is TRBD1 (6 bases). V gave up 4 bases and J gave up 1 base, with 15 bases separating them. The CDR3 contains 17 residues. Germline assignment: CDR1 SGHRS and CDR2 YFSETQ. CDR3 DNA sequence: TGCGCCAGCAGCCCGGATCGGACAGCGTCCTATAATTCACCCCTCCACTTT. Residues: CASSPDRTASYNSPLHF.

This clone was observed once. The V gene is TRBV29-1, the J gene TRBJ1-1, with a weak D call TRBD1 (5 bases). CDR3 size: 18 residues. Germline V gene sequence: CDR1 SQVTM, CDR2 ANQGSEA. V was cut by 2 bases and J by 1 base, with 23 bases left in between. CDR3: CSVEPSVGQGDQNTEAFF. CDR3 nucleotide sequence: TGCAGCGTTGAACCCAGTGTCGGGCAGGGCGATCAGAACACTGAAGCTTTCTTT.

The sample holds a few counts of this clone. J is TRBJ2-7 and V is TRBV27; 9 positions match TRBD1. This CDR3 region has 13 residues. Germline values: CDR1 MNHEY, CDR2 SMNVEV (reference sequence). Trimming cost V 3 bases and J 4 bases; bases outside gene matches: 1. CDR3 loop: CASSFGTGYEQYF. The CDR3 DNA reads TGTGCCAGCAGTTTCGGGACAGGGTACGAGCAGTACTTC.

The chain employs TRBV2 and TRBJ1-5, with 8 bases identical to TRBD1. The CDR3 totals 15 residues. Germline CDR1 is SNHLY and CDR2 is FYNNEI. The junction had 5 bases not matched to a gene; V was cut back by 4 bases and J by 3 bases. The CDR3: CASSGRGRVNQPQHF. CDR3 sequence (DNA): TGTGCCAGCAGTGGCAGGGGGCGAGTCAATCAGCCCCAGCATTTT. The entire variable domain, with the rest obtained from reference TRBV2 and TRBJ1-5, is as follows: EPEVTQTPSHQVTQMGQEVILRCVPISNHLYFYWYRQILGQKVEFLVSFYNNEISEKSEIFDDQFSVERPDGSNFTLKIRSTKLEDSAMYFCASSGRGRVNQPQHFGDGTRLSIL.

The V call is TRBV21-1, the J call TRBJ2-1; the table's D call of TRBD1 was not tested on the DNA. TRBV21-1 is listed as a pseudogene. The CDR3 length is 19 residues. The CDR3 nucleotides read TGTGCCAGCAGCAAAGTGAGTATCTTGGGCAGGGGGATTTACAATGAGCAGTTCTTC. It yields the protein CASSKVSILGRGIYNEQFF.

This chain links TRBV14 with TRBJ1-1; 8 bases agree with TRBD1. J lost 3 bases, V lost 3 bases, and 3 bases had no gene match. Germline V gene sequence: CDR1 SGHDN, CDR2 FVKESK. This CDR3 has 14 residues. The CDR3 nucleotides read TGTGCCAGCAGCCATGACAGGGGATACACTGAAGCTTTCTTT. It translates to CASSHDRGYTEAFF.

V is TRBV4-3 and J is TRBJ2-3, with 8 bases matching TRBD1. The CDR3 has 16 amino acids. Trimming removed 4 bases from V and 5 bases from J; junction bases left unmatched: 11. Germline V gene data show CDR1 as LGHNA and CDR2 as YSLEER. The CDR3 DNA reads TGCGCCAGCAGCCCCAATGGACAGGGCATGGGAGATACGCAGTATTTT. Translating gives CASSPNGQGMGDTQYF.

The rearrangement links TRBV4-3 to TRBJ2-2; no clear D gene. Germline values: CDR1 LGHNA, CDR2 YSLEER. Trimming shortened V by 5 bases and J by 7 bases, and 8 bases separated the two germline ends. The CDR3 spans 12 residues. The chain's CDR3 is CASSRNGGELFF. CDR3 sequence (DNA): TGCGCCAGCAGCAGAAACGGCGGGGAGCTGTTTTTT.

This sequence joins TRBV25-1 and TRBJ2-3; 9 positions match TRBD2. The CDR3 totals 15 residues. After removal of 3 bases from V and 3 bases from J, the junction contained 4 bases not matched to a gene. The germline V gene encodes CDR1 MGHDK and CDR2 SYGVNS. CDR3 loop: CASSDQRGATDTQYF. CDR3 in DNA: TGTGCCAGCAGTGACCAGCGGGGGGCAACAGATACGCAGTATTTT.

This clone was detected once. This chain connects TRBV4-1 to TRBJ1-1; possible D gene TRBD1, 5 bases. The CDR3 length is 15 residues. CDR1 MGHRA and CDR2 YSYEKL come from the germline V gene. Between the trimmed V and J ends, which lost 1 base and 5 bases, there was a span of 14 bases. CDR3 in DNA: TGCGCCAGCAGCCAAGCGGGGGGACTTGGGACTGAAGCTTTCTTT. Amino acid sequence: CASSQAGGLGTEAFF.

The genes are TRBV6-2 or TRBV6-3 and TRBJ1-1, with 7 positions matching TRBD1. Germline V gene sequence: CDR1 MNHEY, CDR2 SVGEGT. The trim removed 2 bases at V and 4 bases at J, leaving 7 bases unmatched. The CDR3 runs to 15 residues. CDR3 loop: CASSYVETGSTEAFF. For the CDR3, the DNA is TGTGCCAGCAGTTACGTCGAGACAGGGTCCACTGAAGCTTTCTTT.

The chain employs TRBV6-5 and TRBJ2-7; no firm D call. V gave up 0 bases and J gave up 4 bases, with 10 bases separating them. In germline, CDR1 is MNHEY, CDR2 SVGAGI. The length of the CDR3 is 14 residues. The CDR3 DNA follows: TGTGCCAGCAGTTACTCGAGAAAGTTTTACGAGCAGTACTTC. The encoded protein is CASSYSRKFYEQYF.

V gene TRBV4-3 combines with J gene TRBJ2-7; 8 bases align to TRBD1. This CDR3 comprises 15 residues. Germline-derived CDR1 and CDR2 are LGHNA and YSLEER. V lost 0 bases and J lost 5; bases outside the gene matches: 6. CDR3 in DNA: TGCGCCAGCAGCCAAGAATGGACAGGGCTCCACGAGCAGTACTTC. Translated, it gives CASSQEWTGLHEQYF.

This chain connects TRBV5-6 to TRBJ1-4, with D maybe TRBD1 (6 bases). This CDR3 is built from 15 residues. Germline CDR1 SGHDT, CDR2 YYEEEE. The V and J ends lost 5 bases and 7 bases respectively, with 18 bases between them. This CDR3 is CASSYRVEKGEKLFF. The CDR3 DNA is TGTGCCAGCAGTTACAGGGTAGAGAAGGGTGAAAAACTGTTTTTT.

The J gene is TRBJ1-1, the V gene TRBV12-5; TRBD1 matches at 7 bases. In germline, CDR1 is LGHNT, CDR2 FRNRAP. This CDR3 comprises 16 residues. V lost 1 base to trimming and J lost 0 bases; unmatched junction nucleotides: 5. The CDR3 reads CASGLDRGFMNTEAFF. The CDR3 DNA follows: TGTGCTAGTGGTTTGGACAGGGGATTCATGAACACTGAAGCTTTCTTT.